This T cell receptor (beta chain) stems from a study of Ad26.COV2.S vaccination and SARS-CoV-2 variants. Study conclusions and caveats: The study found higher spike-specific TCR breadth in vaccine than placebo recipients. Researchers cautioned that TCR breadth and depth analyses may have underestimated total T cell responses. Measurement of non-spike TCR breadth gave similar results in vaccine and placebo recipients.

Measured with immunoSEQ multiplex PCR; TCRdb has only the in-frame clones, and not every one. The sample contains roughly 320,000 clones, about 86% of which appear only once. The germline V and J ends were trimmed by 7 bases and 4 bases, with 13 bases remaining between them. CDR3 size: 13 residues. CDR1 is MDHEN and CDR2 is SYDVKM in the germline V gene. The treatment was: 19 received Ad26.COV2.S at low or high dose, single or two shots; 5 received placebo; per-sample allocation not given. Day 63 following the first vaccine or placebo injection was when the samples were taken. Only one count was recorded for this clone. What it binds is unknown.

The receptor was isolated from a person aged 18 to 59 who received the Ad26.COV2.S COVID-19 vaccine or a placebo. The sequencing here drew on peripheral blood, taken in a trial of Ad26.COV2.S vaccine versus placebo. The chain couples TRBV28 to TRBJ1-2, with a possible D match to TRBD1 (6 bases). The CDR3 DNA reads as TGTGCCAGCAACCTGGACAGCCTCTATGGCTACACCTTC. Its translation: CASNLDSLYGYTF.